A selection of T cell receptor beta chains follows, all from one sample in a study of blood T cell repertoires in COVID-19. Only in-frame clones appear in the TCRdb table, and some are missing; sequencing was by immunoSEQ multiplex PCR. The sample lists approximately 240,000 clones; roughly nine tenths were seen once. Sequencing was performed on PBMCs or T cells enriched from blood (not recorded which). The receptors derive from a woman aged 18-35 years in a cohort exposed to, infected with or recovered from COVID-19 (not recorded which). CDR3s include the opening cysteine and the closing phenylalanine or tryptophan. The order of the fields is J gene, V gene, D gene, clone size, CDR3 DNA, CDR3 protein. D genes are given only for firm matches. Clone size is given for some rows only: seen once, a few or many times, or a class if the clone is expanded.

j_call: TRBJ2-7; v_call: TRBV19; d_call: -; clone_size: few; cdr3_nt: TGTGCCAGTACTTTCGCGGGCCGGGGAACCTACGAGCAGTACTTC; cdr3_aa: CASTFAGRGTYEQYF
j_call: TRBJ1-5; v_call: TRBV6-1; d_call: TRBD1; clone_size: -; cdr3_nt: TGTGCCAGCAGTGATCGAGGGACAGGGTTGCAGCCCCAGCATTTT; cdr3_aa: CASSDRGTGLQPQHF
j_call: TRBJ1-2; v_call: TRBV10-3; d_call: -; clone_size: -; cdr3_nt: TGTGCCATCAGTGAGGGGCAGGGGAAGAGCTATGGCTACACCTTC; cdr3_aa: CAISEGQGKSYGYTF
j_call: TRBJ2-2; v_call: TRBV7-8; d_call: TRBD1; clone_size: -; cdr3_nt: TGTGCCAGCAGCTTAAGACAGGGGGCTATTACCGGGGAGCTGTTTTTT; cdr3_aa: CASSLRQGAITGELFF
j_call: TRBJ2-6; v_call: TRBV28; d_call: TRBD1; clone_size: -; cdr3_nt: TGTGCCAGCAGTTGGGACAGGGGTTCTACTGGGGCCAACGTCCTGACTTTC; cdr3_aa: CASSWDRGSTGANVLTF
j_call: TRBJ1-1; v_call: TRBV13; d_call: -; clone_size: once; cdr3_nt: TGTGCCAGCAGCTTCAGGGAAACTGAAGCTTTCTTT; cdr3_aa: CASSFRETEAFF
j_call: TRBJ2-1; v_call: TRBV9; d_call: -; clone_size: -; cdr3_nt: TGTGCCAGCAGCGTAGGGCAAGCGGGCCTCAGGACCCACAATGAGCAGTTCTTC; cdr3_aa: CASSVGQAGLRTHNEQFF
j_call: TRBJ2-1; v_call: TRBV24-1; d_call: TRBD2; clone_size: few; cdr3_nt: TGTGCCACCAGTGACCAACTAGCGGGAGGCCCCCGAGATTACAATGAGCAGTTCTTC; cdr3_aa: CATSDQLAGGPRDYNEQFF
j_call: TRBJ1-2; v_call: TRBV30; d_call: -; clone_size: -; cdr3_nt: TGTGCCTGGAGTAGGCAGACGGGAGGCTACACCTTC; cdr3_aa: CAWSRQTGGYTF
j_call: TRBJ1-4; v_call: TRBV2; d_call: -; clone_size: -; cdr3_nt: TGTGCCAGCGGGAGAGACCGGGGGAGTAATGAAAAACTGTTTTTT; cdr3_aa: CASGRDRGSNEKLFF
j_call: TRBJ1-2; v_call: TRBV3-1/TRBV3-2; d_call: TRBD1; clone_size: -; cdr3_nt: TGTGCCAGCAGCCATAGGGACAGCTATGGCTACACCTTC; cdr3_aa: CASSHRDSYGYTF
j_call: TRBJ1-3; v_call: TRBV18; d_call: -; clone_size: -; cdr3_nt: TGTGCCAGCTCACCACCAGGGCGAGGAGGATCTGGAAACACCATATATTTT; cdr3_aa: CASSPPGRGGSGNTIYF
j_call: TRBJ1-1; v_call: TRBV4-1; d_call: TRBD1; clone_size: -; cdr3_nt: TGCGCCAGCAGCCGAACAGGGGTAAACACTGAAGCTTTCTTT; cdr3_aa: CASSRTGVNTEAFF
j_call: TRBJ1-1; v_call: TRBV15; d_call: TRBD1; clone_size: -; cdr3_nt: TGTGCCACCAGCAGAGACACTGGACAGGTGACTGAAGCTTTCTTT; cdr3_aa: CATSRDTGQVTEAFF
j_call: TRBJ2-7; v_call: TRBV7-9; d_call: -; clone_size: -; cdr3_nt: TGTGCCAGCAGCTCAGGGTCATCCTACGAGCAGTACTTC; cdr3_aa: CASSSGSSYEQYF
j_call: TRBJ1-2; v_call: TRBV7-9; d_call: TRBD1; clone_size: -; cdr3_nt: TGTGCCAGCAGCTTAGAGGACAGGGTAGTTGGCTACACCTTC; cdr3_aa: CASSLEDRVVGYTF
j_call: TRBJ2-2; v_call: TRBV5-1; d_call: -; clone_size: -; cdr3_nt: TGCGCCAGCAGCTTTTTTTTGGTTAGTGACTCTCCCGGGGAGCTGTTTTTT; cdr3_aa: CASSFFLVSDSPGELFF
j_call: TRBJ1-1; v_call: TRBV2; d_call: -; clone_size: -; cdr3_nt: TGTGCCAGCGACCAAGCGATGAACACTGAAGCTTTCTTT; cdr3_aa: CASDQAMNTEAFF
j_call: TRBJ1-2; v_call: TRBV28; d_call: -; clone_size: -; cdr3_nt: TGTGCCAGCAGACCCAGAACAGGGCCCTATGGCTACACCTTC; cdr3_aa: CASRPRTGPYGYTF
j_call: TRBJ1-1; v_call: TRBV28; d_call: -; clone_size: -; cdr3_nt: TGTGCCAGCAGCCTACCCACCCCAACAGTGAACACTGAAGCTTTCTTT; cdr3_aa: CASSLPTPTVNTEAFF
j_call: TRBJ1-6; v_call: TRBV6-5; d_call: -; clone_size: -; cdr3_nt: TGTGCCGTCAAACAGGGTTCCTATAATTCACCCCTCCACTTT; cdr3_aa: CAVKQGSYNSPLHF
j_call: TRBJ1-3; v_call: TRBV5-4; d_call: -; clone_size: -; cdr3_nt: TGTGCCAGCAGCACTACAGGGTCTGGAAACACCATATATTTT; cdr3_aa: CASSTTGSGNTIYF
j_call: TRBJ1-4; v_call: TRBV2; d_call: -; clone_size: once; cdr3_nt: TGTGCCAGCAGGAACAGGGTAGGGGAAAAACTGTTTTTT; cdr3_aa: CASRNRVGEKLFF
j_call: TRBJ2-5; v_call: TRBV24-1; d_call: TRBD1; clone_size: -; cdr3_nt: TGTGCCACCAGTGATCTCGGGACAGGGGGCGAGGAGACCCAGTACTTC; cdr3_aa: CATSDLGTGGEETQYF
j_call: TRBJ1-2; v_call: TRBV13; d_call: TRBD1; clone_size: -; cdr3_nt: TGTGCCAGCAGCTTGGACAGGGCGGTCGGGGCCAACTATGGCTACACCTTC; cdr3_aa: CASSLDRAVGANYGYTF
j_call: TRBJ2-4; v_call: TRBV25-1; d_call: -; clone_size: -; cdr3_nt: TGTGCCAGCACTGATTCGGGACATCTGAAAAACATTCAGTACTTC; cdr3_aa: CASTDSGHLKNIQYF
j_call: TRBJ1-1; v_call: TRBV2; d_call: TRBD1; clone_size: -; cdr3_nt: TGTGCCACGCACAGGGGGCGCGGTGGTAGGACTGAAGCTTTCTTT; cdr3_aa: CATHRGRGGRTEAFF
j_call: TRBJ1-1; v_call: TRBV7-8; d_call: -; clone_size: -; cdr3_nt: TGTGCCAGCAGCCCCCACCGACAGGTAGCAACGAGTACTGAAGCTTTCTTT; cdr3_aa: CASSPHRQVATSTEAFF
j_call: TRBJ2-7; v_call: TRBV6-5; d_call: -; clone_size: once; cdr3_nt: TGTGCCAGCAGTTACTCCAGGGTACGTTCCTACGAGCAGTACTTC; cdr3_aa: CASSYSRVRSYEQYF
j_call: TRBJ2-5; v_call: TRBV7-9; d_call: -; clone_size: -; cdr3_nt: TGTGCCAGCAGCCGGTCTGCGGGAAGGGAAGAGACCCAGTACTTC; cdr3_aa: CASSRSAGREETQYF
j_call: TRBJ1-5; v_call: TRBV6-6; d_call: TRBD1; clone_size: -; cdr3_nt: TGTGCCAGCAGTAGGGACAGAATGTATCAGCCCCAGCATTTT; cdr3_aa: CASSRDRMYQPQHF
j_call: TRBJ2-2; v_call: TRBV5-4; d_call: TRBD2; clone_size: -; cdr3_nt: TGTGCCAGCAGCTTGGCGGCGGGGGGGCATGGCGGGGAGCTGTTTTTT; cdr3_aa: CASSLAAGGHGGELFF
j_call: TRBJ2-7; v_call: TRBV6-5; d_call: -; clone_size: -; cdr3_nt: TGTGCCAGCCGAAAGACAGGAGAGTACGAGCAGTACTTC; cdr3_aa: CASRKTGEYEQYF
j_call: TRBJ1-1; v_call: TRBV20-1; d_call: -; clone_size: -; cdr3_nt: TGCAGTGCCCCTTGGGGGACAGAAGCTTTCTTT; cdr3_aa: CSAPWGTEAFF
j_call: TRBJ2-1; v_call: TRBV12-3/TRBV12-4; d_call: -; clone_size: once; cdr3_nt: TGTGCCAGCAGTTACCTCGACAACAATGAGCAGTTCTTC; cdr3_aa: CASSYLDNNEQFF
j_call: TRBJ2-7; v_call: TRBV6-5; d_call: -; clone_size: -; cdr3_nt: TGTGCCAGCAGCCCCGGGGGGCAGGGCTCCTACGAGCAGTACTTC; cdr3_aa: CASSPGGQGSYEQYF
j_call: TRBJ2-7; v_call: TRBV5-1; d_call: -; clone_size: few; cdr3_nt: TGCGCCAGCAGCTTGTGGCAGGGGAACGAGCAGTACTTC; cdr3_aa: CASSLWQGNEQYF
j_call: TRBJ1-6; v_call: TRBV18; d_call: TRBD1; clone_size: -; cdr3_nt: TGTGCCAGCTCACCGTACGGGACAGGGGAGGGTCCCCTCCACTTT; cdr3_aa: CASSPYGTGEGPLHF
j_call: TRBJ2-1; v_call: TRBV18; d_call: TRBD1; clone_size: -; cdr3_nt: TGTGCCAGCTCACCAGAGGGACAGTGGCGCAATGAGCAGTTCTTC; cdr3_aa: CASSPEGQWRNEQFF
j_call: TRBJ2-1; v_call: TRBV5-4; d_call: TRBD2; clone_size: -; cdr3_nt: TGTGCCAGCCAAGCCCGGGGGGACTCCTACAATGAGCAGTTCTTC; cdr3_aa: CASQARGDSYNEQFF
j_call: TRBJ2-2; v_call: TRBV5-1; d_call: TRBD2; clone_size: -; cdr3_nt: TGCGCCAGCAGCTTGGCTAGCGGAGCCACCGGGGAGCTGTTTTTT; cdr3_aa: CASSLASGATGELFF
j_call: TRBJ1-1; v_call: TRBV28; d_call: -; clone_size: -; cdr3_nt: TGTGCCAGCAGTTTGCCCCCCCCAGGGTACGGCACTGAAGCTTTCTTT; cdr3_aa: CASSLPPPGYGTEAFF
j_call: TRBJ1-3; v_call: TRBV6-5; d_call: -; clone_size: -; cdr3_nt: TGTGCCAGCAGAGACTACTCCTCTGGAAACACCATATATTTT; cdr3_aa: CASRDYSSGNTIYF
j_call: TRBJ2-2; v_call: TRBV7-8; d_call: TRBD2; clone_size: -; cdr3_nt: TGTGCCAGCAGCTTAGTTACGGGCGCGGGGGGGACCGGGGAGCTGTTTTTT; cdr3_aa: CASSLVTGAGGTGELFF
j_call: TRBJ1-2; v_call: TRBV7-9; d_call: TRBD1; clone_size: -; cdr3_nt: TGTGCCAGCAGCTTAGCGGGACAGGGTAACTATGGCTACACCTTC; cdr3_aa: CASSLAGQGNYGYTF
j_call: TRBJ2-1; v_call: TRBV28; d_call: TRBD2; clone_size: -; cdr3_nt: TGTGCCAGCAGTGGGACTAGCGGTTCCAATGAGCAGTTCTTC; cdr3_aa: CASSGTSGSNEQFF
j_call: TRBJ2-2; v_call: TRBV28; d_call: -; clone_size: -; cdr3_nt: TGTGCCAGCAGAGGACGGGGTACCGGGGAGCTGTTTTTT; cdr3_aa: CASRGRGTGELFF
j_call: TRBJ2-1; v_call: TRBV27; d_call: TRBD1; clone_size: once; cdr3_nt: TGTGCCAGCAGTACAGGGGGCGCCTACAATGAGCAGTTCTTC; cdr3_aa: CASSTGGAYNEQFF
j_call: TRBJ1-3; v_call: TRBV2; d_call: -; clone_size: once; cdr3_nt: TGTGCCAGCAGTGAATTCGTCGCCGGTCCGGGGAACACCATATATTTT; cdr3_aa: CASSEFVAGPGNTIYF
j_call: TRBJ2-5; v_call: TRBV24-1; d_call: TRBD1; clone_size: -; cdr3_nt: TGTGCCACCAGGGGGACAGCGCGAGAGACCCAGTACTTC; cdr3_aa: CATRGTARETQYF
j_call: TRBJ1-3; v_call: TRBV11-3; d_call: TRBD1; clone_size: -; cdr3_nt: TGTGCCAGCAGCTTAACCCTCGGGACAGGGACTGGAAACACCATATATTTT; cdr3_aa: CASSLTLGTGTGNTIYF
j_call: TRBJ1-3; v_call: TRBV5-1; d_call: -; clone_size: -; cdr3_nt: TGCGCCAGCAGCTTGGAGCCCAATGGAAACACCATATATTTT; cdr3_aa: CASSLEPNGNTIYF
j_call: TRBJ1-1; v_call: TRBV30; d_call: -; clone_size: -; cdr3_nt: TGTGCCTGGAGGGCAGTGAGCCGGGGGACTGAAGCTTTCTTT; cdr3_aa: CAWRAVSRGTEAFF
j_call: TRBJ1-1; v_call: TRBV19; d_call: TRBD1; clone_size: -; cdr3_nt: TGTGCCAGTAGTATCCAACCTCGACAGGGGGGGACTGAAGCTTTCTTT; cdr3_aa: CASSIQPRQGGTEAFF